This TCR beta chain was recorded in a study of blood T cell repertoires in COVID-19. V gave up 4 bases and J gave up 2 bases; unmatched junction bases: 3. Germline values: CDR1 SGDLS, CDR2 YYNGEE. The CDR3 is 14 residues long. The assay was immunoSEQ multiplex PCR, and TCRdb's table has in-frame clones only and misses some. The sample holds some 170,000 clones, 82% seen once. The receptor's source is a woman aged 70-85 years with acute or convalescent COVID-19. The material sequenced was peripheral blood. The J gene is TRBJ1-2, the V gene TRBV9, with 9 bases aligning to TRBD1. CDR3 in DNA: TGTGCCAGCAGCCCGGGGACAGGGAACTATGGCTACACCTTC. It codes for CASSPGTGNYGYTF. Combining the CDR3 with reference TRBV9 and TRBJ1-2 gives the whole variable domain DSGVTQTPKHLITATGQRVTLRCSPRSGDLSVYWYQQSLDQGLQFLIQYYNGEERAKGNILERFSAQQFPDLHSELNLSSLELGDSALYFCASSPGTGNYGYTFGSGTRLTVV.